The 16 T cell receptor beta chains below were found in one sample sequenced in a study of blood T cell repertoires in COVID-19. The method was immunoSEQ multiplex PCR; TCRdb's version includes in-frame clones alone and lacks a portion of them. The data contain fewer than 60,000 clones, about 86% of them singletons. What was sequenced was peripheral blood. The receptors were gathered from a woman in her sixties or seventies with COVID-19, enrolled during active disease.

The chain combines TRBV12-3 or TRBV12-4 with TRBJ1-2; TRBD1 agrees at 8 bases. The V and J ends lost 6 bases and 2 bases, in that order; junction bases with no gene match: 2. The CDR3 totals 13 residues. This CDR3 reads CASRGQDNYGYTF. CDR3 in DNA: TGTGCCAGCAGGGGACAGGACAACTATGGCTACACCTTC.

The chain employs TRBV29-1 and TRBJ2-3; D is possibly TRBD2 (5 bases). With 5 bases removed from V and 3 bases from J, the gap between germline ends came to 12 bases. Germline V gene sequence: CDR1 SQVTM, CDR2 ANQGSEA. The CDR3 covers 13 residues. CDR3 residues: CSVQDSRTDTQYF. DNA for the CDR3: TGCAGCGTTCAGGACTCTAGGACAGATACGCAGTATTTT.

The CDR3 loop reads CASSPTGRPGELFF. Written as DNA, the CDR3 is TGTGCCAGCAGCCCGACAGGGCGACCCGGGGAGCTGTTTTTT. J is TRBJ2-2 and V is TRBV7-8; 7 bases are a match to TRBD1. The CDR3 runs 14 residues. CDR1 is SGHVS and CDR2 is FQNEAQ in the germline V gene. V lost 5 bases to trimming and J lost 6 bases; unmatched junction nucleotides: 6.

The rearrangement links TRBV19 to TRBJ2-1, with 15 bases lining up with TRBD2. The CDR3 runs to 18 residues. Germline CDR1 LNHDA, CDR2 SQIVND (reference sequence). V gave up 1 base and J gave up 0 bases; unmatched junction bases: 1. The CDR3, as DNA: TGTGCCAGTAGTATAGGGACTAGCGGGAGGGTCTCCTACAATGAGCAGTTCTTC. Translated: CASSIGTSGRVSYNEQFF.

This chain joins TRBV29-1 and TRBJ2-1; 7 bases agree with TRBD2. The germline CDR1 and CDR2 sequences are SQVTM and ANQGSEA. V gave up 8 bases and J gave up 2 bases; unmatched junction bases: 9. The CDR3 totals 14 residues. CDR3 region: CSTSGAGTYNEQFF. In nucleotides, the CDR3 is TGCAGCACTTCGGGAGCGGGGACCTACAATGAGCAGTTCTTC.

The CDR3 bases are TGTGCCAGCAGTGAGTGGCGCGGCACCGGGGAGCTGTTTTTT. It translates to CASSEWRGTGELFF. This chain connects TRBV2 to TRBJ2-2; D unclear. CDR1 SNHLY and CDR2 FYNNEI come from the germline V gene. The CDR3 covers 14 residues. V lost 3 bases, J lost 4 bases, and 9 bases lay in between. Together with reference TRBV2 and TRBJ2-2, the CDR3 gives the full variable domain: EPEVTQTPSHQVTQMGQEVILRCVPISNHLYFYWYRQILGQKVEFLVSFYNNEISEKSEIFDDQFSVERPDGSNFTLKIRSTKLEDSAMYFCASSEWRGTGELFFGEGSRLTVL.

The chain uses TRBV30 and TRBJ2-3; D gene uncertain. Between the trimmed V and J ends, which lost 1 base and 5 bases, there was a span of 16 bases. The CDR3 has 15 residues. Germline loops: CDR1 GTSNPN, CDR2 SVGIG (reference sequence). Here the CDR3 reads CAWSGQSQMRDTQYF. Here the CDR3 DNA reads TGTGCCTGGAGTGGACAATCGCAAATGCGAGATACGCAGTATTTT. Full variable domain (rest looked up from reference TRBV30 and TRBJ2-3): SQTIHQWPATLVQPVGSPLSLECTVEGTSNPNLYWYRQAAGRGLQLLFYSVGIGQISSEVPQNLSASRPQDRQFILSSKKLLLSDSGFYLCAWSGQSQMRDTQYFGPGTRLTVL.

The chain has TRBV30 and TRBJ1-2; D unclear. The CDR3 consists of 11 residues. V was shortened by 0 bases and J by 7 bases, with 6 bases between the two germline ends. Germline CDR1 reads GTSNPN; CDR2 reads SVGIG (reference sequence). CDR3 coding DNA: TGTGCCTGGAGTGTTGGGAGTGGCTACACCTTC. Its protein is CAWSVGSGYTF.

The CDR3 here is CASSSGSRTDTQYF. The CDR3 DNA follows: TGTGCCAGTAGCAGCGGTTCCCGCACAGATACGCAGTATTTT. The chain is built from TRBV19 and TRBJ2-3; TRBD2 might be the D (5 bases). Germline V gives CDR1 LNHDA, CDR2 SQIVND (reference sequence). The germline V and J ends were trimmed by 6 bases and 1 base, with 11 bases remaining between them. This CDR3 has 14 residues.

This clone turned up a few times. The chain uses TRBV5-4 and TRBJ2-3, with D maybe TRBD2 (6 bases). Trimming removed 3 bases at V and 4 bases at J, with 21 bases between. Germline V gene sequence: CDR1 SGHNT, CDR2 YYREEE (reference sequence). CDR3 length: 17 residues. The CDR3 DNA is TGTGCCAGCAGCTCTTGGTCCGGGGGTATCTACGCAGATACGCAGTATTTT. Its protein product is CASSSWSGGIYADTQYF.

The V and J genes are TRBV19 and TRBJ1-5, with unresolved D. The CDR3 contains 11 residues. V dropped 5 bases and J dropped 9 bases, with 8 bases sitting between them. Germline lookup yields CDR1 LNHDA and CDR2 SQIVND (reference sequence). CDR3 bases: TGTGCCAGTAGTTCCCGAGGGCCCCAGCATTTT. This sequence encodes CASSSRGPQHF.

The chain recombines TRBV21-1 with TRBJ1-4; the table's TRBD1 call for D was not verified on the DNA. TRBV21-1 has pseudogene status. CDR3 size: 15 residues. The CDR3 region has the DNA TGTGCCAGCATCGAACCACAGGGGCAATTTGAAAAACTGTTTTTT. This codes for CASIEPQGQFEKLFF.

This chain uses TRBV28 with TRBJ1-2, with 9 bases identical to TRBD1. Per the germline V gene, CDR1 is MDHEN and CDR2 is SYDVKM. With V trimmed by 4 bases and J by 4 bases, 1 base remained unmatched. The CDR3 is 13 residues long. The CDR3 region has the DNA TGTGCCAGCAGTTCGGGACAGGGCTATGGCTACACCTTC. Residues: CASSSGQGYGYTF.

Here the CDR3 DNA reads TGTGCCAGCAGTGAAGCGCGATACGAGCAGTACTTC. Its protein is CASSEARYEQYF. The rearrangement uses TRBV2 and TRBJ2-7; D gene unclear. The CDR3 totals 12 residues. Germline V gene sequence: CDR1 SNHLY, CDR2 FYNNEI. V was trimmed by 0 bases and J by 4 bases, leaving 4 bases between them.

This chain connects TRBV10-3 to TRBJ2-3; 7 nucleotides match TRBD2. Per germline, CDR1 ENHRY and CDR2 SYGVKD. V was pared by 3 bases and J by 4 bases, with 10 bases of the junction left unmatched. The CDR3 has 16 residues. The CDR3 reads CAISDILAYVADTQYF. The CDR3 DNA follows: TGTGCCATCAGTGACATACTAGCGTATGTCGCAGATACGCAGTATTTT.

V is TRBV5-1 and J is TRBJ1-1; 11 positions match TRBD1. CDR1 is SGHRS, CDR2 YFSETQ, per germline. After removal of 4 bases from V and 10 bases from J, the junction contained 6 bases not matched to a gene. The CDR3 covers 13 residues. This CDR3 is CASSIGQGAGAFF. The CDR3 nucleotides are TGCGCCAGCAGCATAGGACAGGGGGCAGGAGCTTTCTTT.